One T cell receptor beta chain is described in this entry. Its target antigen remains unknown. No base qualities exist here, and no much larger clone lies one base off it. Ends trimmed: V by 5 bases, J by 2 bases; bases unmatched to a gene: 6. CDR1 SGHNT and CDR2 YENEEA were looked up in the germline V gene. The CDR3 runs 17 amino acids, cysteine and phenylalanine included. Only CDR3 DNA remains: 51 bases, in frame from the first base. The sample belongs to a study of blood T cells in healthy people across ages (dated by TCRdb to about 2015). In terms of the full investigation: In model experiments, template switching captured roughly one uniquely barcoded TCR beta cDNA molecule for every two T cells. Two additional independent replicas of 1 million unique cDNA reads from the same blood draw were analyzed for two donors (one aged 18 to 29 and one aged 80 or older). Donors of different ages were randomly distributed across sequencing lanes to avoid experimental bias. Donors were grouped into four age groups: young (average 16 years), middle-aged (39), aged (62) and long-lived (approximately 78). The study measured age-related changes in TCR beta repertoire diversity using deep sequencing normalized with unique cDNA molecular identifiers.

The investigation overall reported the following: A strong correlation was found between observed TCR beta diversity and the percentage of naive T cells measured by flow cytometry. Because profiling used bulk unsorted PBMCs, naive and antigen-experienced compartments could not be compared conclusively. Compared with the aged group, the long-lived group had more naive CD4+ T cells, fewer expanded clones and increased TCR diversity, a pattern suggesting age selection. Donor CMV infection status was unknown, potentially confounding age-related changes in expanded clonotypes. Observed TCR beta diversity per million T cells fell roughly linearly with age, and a significant reduction was already apparent by age about 36. Estimates of total diversity based on one million sequenced T cells were considered lower bounds and underestimates.

Donors were a few dozen systemically healthy Caucasian individuals from Russia aged roughly 6 to 90 years. Each donor gave 8 to 10 milliliters of peripheral blood, collected into EDTA-treated Vacutainer tubes. PBMCs were isolated by Ficoll-Paque density-gradient centrifugation, with at least 6.5 million obtained per sample. Trizol reagent was used to extract total RNA from the PBMCs, yielding at least 6 micrograms per sample. The percentages of naive CD45RAhigh/CD27high T cells were determined by flow cytometry on a PBMC aliquot from every donor. Library generation was performed with 5' RACE. Sequencing instrument: Illumina HiSeq 2500. A second PCR of 7 to 11 cycles was performed with a sample-barcoded 5' primer and a J-beta primer mix. A unique molecular identifier was introduced onto each TCR beta cDNA molecule by a template-switch 5' adaptor carrying 12 random nucleotides. Each sample yielded at least 3 million CDR3-containing paired-end reads. The Mint cDNA synthesis kit, primed by a TRBC-specific oligonucleotide, was used to synthesize first-strand cDNA from all RNA. After uracil-DNA glycosylase treatment, a first 18-cycle PCR used universal primers M1SS and BC2_uni_R on all cDNA. The paper's data handling went like this. For normalization, 1 million high-quality reads were randomly selected from each sample, with every read carrying a distinct molecular identifier. Instead of being binned into consensus sequences, reads with shared molecular identifiers were discarded. MiTCR, set to a Q25 quality threshold and the strictest error-elimination algorithm, was used for CDR3 identification, clonotype clustering and error correction. Lower-bound total TCR beta diversity was estimated with a nonparametric unseen species model using Euler transformation. In-frame beta chains were kept once TCRdb had trimmed the public reads at Q25 with fastp and called clones with MiXCR. Merged by CDR3 protein, the rows form single entries marked with the most common genes and DNA. The V and J calls here are based on TCRdb, not the publication. The sample has 910,000 or so distinct CDR3 sequences on record, 51% of them singletons. The leading ten clones occupy about 22% of the sample.

The sequence links TRBV11-3 to TRBJ2-3, with 14 central nucleotides matching TRBD2. The source material was blood. This TCR was sampled from a woman aged 55 to 70 in good health. The DNA reads TGTGCCAGCAGCCCCGGGACTAGCGGGGGATTCACAGATACGCAGTATTTT. Its amino acids are CASSPGTSGGFTDTQYF.